This entry concerns a single T cell receptor beta chain. Germline-derived CDR1 and CDR2 are DFQATT and SNEGSKA (reference sequence). The length of the CDR3 is 14 residues. The ends were cut back, 4 bases at V and 4 bases at J, with 15 bases in the middle. This sample was taken from a study of glioma-infiltrating T cells. The iRepertoire nested amplicon-rescue multiplex PCR amplified TCR alpha and beta CDR3s from RNA. TCRdb re-called the multiplex PCR reads through MiXCR, storing one row per CDR3 protein. This sample has about 89,000 distinct CDR3 sequences, with less than 30% found just once. This chain uses TRBV20-1 with TRBJ2-3, with D tentatively TRBD1 (6 bases). The TCR comes from a human donor with low-grade glioma or glioblastoma, undergoing nonglioma brain surgery, or in good health (not recorded which). Sequencing input: glioma tissue, nonneoplastic brain tissue, or PBMCs (not recorded which). CDR3 in DNA: TGCAGTGCTAACCAGGTCAGGGGAGCAGATACGCAGTATTTT. Its protein product is CSANQVRGADTQYF.